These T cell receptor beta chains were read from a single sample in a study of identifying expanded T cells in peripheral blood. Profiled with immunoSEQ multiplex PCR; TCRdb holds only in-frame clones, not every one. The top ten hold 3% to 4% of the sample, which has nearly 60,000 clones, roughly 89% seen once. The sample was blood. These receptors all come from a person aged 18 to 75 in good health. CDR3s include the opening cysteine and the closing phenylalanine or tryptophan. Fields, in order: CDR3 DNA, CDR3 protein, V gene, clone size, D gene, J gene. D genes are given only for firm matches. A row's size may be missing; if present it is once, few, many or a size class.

DNA: TGTGCCACCAGCAGAGATTCTATAGGCTACACCTTC
CDR3: CATSRDSIGYTF
V: TRBV15
size: NA
D: NA
J: TRBJ1-2

DNA: TGTGCCAGCAGAGGGACGTCGGCCGAGCAGTACTTC
CDR3: CASRGTSAEQYF
V: TRBV27
size: NA
D: NA
J: TRBJ2-7

DNA: TGCGGATACGGGGACCCCGAGGACTATGGCTACACCTTC
CDR3: CGYGDPEDYGYTF
V: TRBV29-1
size: NA
D: NA
J: TRBJ1-2

DNA: TGTGCCAGCTCACCAACAGGGGACAGGGGAGACAATGAGCAGTTCTTC
CDR3: CASSPTGDRGDNEQFF
V: TRBV18
size: NA
D: TRBD1
J: TRBJ2-1

DNA: TGTGCCAGCAGTTTATATGGTTCGGGACAGGGAAGGGGCACTGAAGCTTTCTTT
CDR3: CASSLYGSGQGRGTEAFF
V: TRBV27
size: once
D: TRBD1
J: TRBJ1-1

DNA: TGCAGCGTTTACCCGGGCGCGGTCAATGAGCAGTTCTTC
CDR3: CSVYPGAVNEQFF
V: TRBV29-1
size: few
D: NA
J: TRBJ2-1

DNA: TGTGCCATCAGTGTCTCGAGCGGGAGTGCGGGAAAGAATGAGCAGTTCTTC
CDR3: CAISVSSGSAGKNEQFF
V: TRBV10-3
size: NA
D: TRBD2
J: TRBJ2-1

DNA: TGTGCCAGCAGCGTCTCTGGGCCGTATGGGCAGTACTTC
CDR3: CASSVSGPYGQYF
V: TRBV14
size: NA
D: NA
J: TRBJ2-7

DNA: TGTGCCAGCAGTTTATTCTCGGAAACTGAAGCTTTCTTT
CDR3: CASSLFSETEAFF
V: TRBV27
size: once
D: NA
J: TRBJ1-1

DNA: TGTGCCAGTAGTATTGGCGGGGGGGCCGGCTACGAGCAGTACTTC
CDR3: CASSIGGGAGYEQYF
V: TRBV19
size: once
D: TRBD2
J: TRBJ2-7

DNA: TGCGCCAGCAGGTCGGCGTGGGACTGGGCTGAACCCGGGGCCAACGTCCTGACTTTC
CDR3: CASRSAWDWAEPGANVLTF
V: TRBV10-2
size: NA
D: NA
J: TRBJ2-6

DNA: TGTGCCAGTAGTATCTTGCAGGGTTTGTACACTGAAGCTTTCTTT
CDR3: CASSILQGLYTEAFF
V: TRBV19
size: NA
D: NA
J: TRBJ1-1

DNA: TGTGCCAGCAGCTTAACAGGGGAAGTGGACTATGGCTACACCTTC
CDR3: CASSLTGEVDYGYTF
V: TRBV11-2
size: NA
D: TRBD1
J: TRBJ1-2

DNA: TGCAGCGTTGAAGCGGATTTCCAAGAGACCCAGTACTTC
CDR3: CSVEADFQETQYF
V: TRBV29-1
size: NA
D: NA
J: TRBJ2-5

DNA: TGTGCCAGCAGCCTTGGACACAAAAACATTCAGTACTTC
CDR3: CASSLGHKNIQYF
V: TRBV9
size: NA
D: NA
J: TRBJ2-4

DNA: TGCGCCAGCAGCCCACGATGGGCGGGGGGGATAAACACAGATACGCAGTATTTT
CDR3: CASSPRWAGGINTDTQYF
V: TRBV4-1
size: NA
D: TRBD2
J: TRBJ2-3

DNA: TGTGCCAGCAGCGTAGGTAGAGGGAGTGTGGAGACCCAGTACTTC
CDR3: CASSVGRGSVETQYF
V: TRBV9
size: NA
D: NA
J: TRBJ2-5

DNA: TGTGCCAGCACCCCTCCGGCCTATGGCTACACCTTC
CDR3: CASTPPAYGYTF
V: TRBV6-1
size: NA
D: NA
J: TRBJ1-2

DNA: TGTGCCAGCAGTCCAGACAGGTACCCCGGAAACACCATATATTTT
CDR3: CASSPDRYPGNTIYF
V: TRBV7-8
size: NA
D: NA
J: TRBJ1-3

DNA: TGTGCCAGCAGCTCACTGGGTGATACGCAGTATTTT
CDR3: CASSSLGDTQYF
V: TRBV11-2
size: NA
D: NA
J: TRBJ2-3

DNA: TGTGCCAGCAGCACCGGGACAGGGGGGAGCACAGATACGCAGTATTTT
CDR3: CASSTGTGGSTDTQYF
V: TRBV7-9
size: once
D: TRBD1
J: TRBJ2-3

DNA: TGTGCCATCAGTAGCGACAGGTACACCGGGGAGCTGTTTTTT
CDR3: CAISSDRYTGELFF
V: TRBV10-3
size: few
D: NA
J: TRBJ2-2

DNA: TGTGCCAGCAGCCCCTATAGCAATCAGCCCCAGCATTTT
CDR3: CASSPYSNQPQHF
V: TRBV28
size: NA
D: NA
J: TRBJ1-5

DNA: TGTGCCAGCAGCCCCATAGCGGGAGCCCAGTACGAGCAGTACTTC
CDR3: CASSPIAGAQYEQYF
V: TRBV7-3
size: few
D: TRBD2
J: TRBJ2-7

DNA: TGTGCCAGCAGCCTTACAGGGCAAGGGGAGACCCAGTACTTC
CDR3: CASSLTGQGETQYF
V: TRBV7-3
size: NA
D: NA
J: TRBJ2-5

DNA: TGTGCCAGCAGCTTTTCAGGGGGGTTCTCTGGGGAGCAGTACTTC
CDR3: CASSFSGGFSGEQYF
V: TRBV7-2
size: NA
D: NA
J: TRBJ2-7

DNA: TGTGCCATCAGTCCGGGACTAGCGGACTACGAGCAGTACTTC
CDR3: CAISPGLADYEQYF
V: TRBV10-3
size: few
D: TRBD2
J: TRBJ2-7

DNA: TGTGCCAGCAGTAACAACACCGGGGAGCTGTTTTTT
CDR3: CASSNNTGELFF
V: TRBV6-4
size: NA
D: NA
J: TRBJ2-2